This T cell receptor beta chain was observed in a study of blood T cell repertoires in COVID-19. Background on the study: Sample material is recorded as cDNA or gDNA derived from T cells, B-cell-depleted T cells, or PBMCs.

The repertoire was sequenced with immunoSEQ multiplex PCR; TCRdb's copy has only in-frame clones and lacks some. The table lists roughly 63,000 clones, around 87% of them singletons, with approximately 2.7% in the top ten. CDR3 size: 15 residues. V lost 5 bases and J lost 0, with 13 bases in between. Per germline, CDR1 SEHNR and CDR2 FQNEAQ (reference sequence). Specimen: peripheral blood. The receptor's source is a man aged 45-65 years with acute or convalescent COVID-19. The V gene is TRBV7-9, the J gene TRBJ2-5; a weak D match, TRBD2 (7 bases). Here the CDR3 reads CASSQTGTNQETQYF. In DNA form, the CDR3 reads TGTGCCAGCAGCCAAACAGGGACTAACCAAGAGACCCAGTACTTC.